These 6 T cell receptor beta chains originate from one sample sequenced in a study of CD4+ T cells in melanoma (dated by TCRdb to between 2021 and 2022). Library preparation used the immunoSEQ multiplex PCR assay. TCRdb took this table from immuneACCESS and kept in-frame rearrangements with V and J called. Such tables lack part of the clones; where checked against another copy, unresolved V genes explain under half of the gap, and the rest is unexplained. The sample contains 20,000 to 25,000 clones, over 75% of them found a single time. The top ten clones comprise about 4% of the sample. The sequenced sample was cells from a culture (not recorded whether cultured in vitro). Every receptor here comes from a human donor with melanoma.

V usage is TRBV2 and J usage is TRBJ1-1, with TRBD1 as a possible D gene (6 bases). The CDR3 is 13 residues long. CDR1 SNHLY and CDR2 FYNNEI come from the germline V gene. The V and J ends lost 6 bases and 1 base respectively, with 9 bases between them. The CDR3 DNA follows: TGTGCCAGCAGCCAACAGGGGAACACTGAAGCTTTCTTT. Its translation: CASSQQGNTEAFF.

CDR3 coding DNA: TGTGCCAGCAGCCAGGGGGACCGCCGATACAATGAGCAGTTCTTC. It is translated as CASSQGDRRYNEQFF. The chain combines TRBV11-2 with TRBJ2-1; 7 bases align to TRBD1. The CDR3 is made up of 15 amino acids. V shed 5 bases and J 4 bases; nucleotides not matched to a gene: 8. Germline CDR1 reads SGHAT; CDR2 reads FQNNGV.

The rearrangement joins TRBV6-5 to TRBJ1-4; tentative D call: TRBD1 (5 bases). The germline V gene encodes CDR1 MNHEY and CDR2 SVGAGI. The CDR3 is 14 amino acids. Trimming pared 5 bases from V and 7 bases from J, leaving 14 bases between. The CDR3 bases are TGTGCCAGCAGTCAGAGGGGATTCGGTGAAAAACTGTTTTTT. Protein product: CASSQRGFGEKLFF.

The chain is built from TRBV14 and TRBJ2-7; 7 positions match TRBD2. CDR1 and CDR2 (germline): SGHDN, FVKESK. The CDR3 is made up of 15 amino acids. V was clipped by 5 bases and J by 7 bases; unmatched bases: 14. The CDR3 DNA is TGTGCCAGCAGCTGGGCTAGCGGTTGGGGGTCGGAGCAGTACTTC. Encoded protein: CASSWASGWGSEQYF.

The genes are TRBV7-2 and TRBJ2-7; a weak D match, TRBD1 (5 bases). The CDR3 covers 14 residues. Looked up from germline, CDR1 is SGHTA and CDR2 is FQGNSA. The ends were cut back, 4 bases at V and 2 bases at J, with 12 bases in the middle. The CDR3 DNA reads TGTGCCAGCAGCTCAGATGGGGCGGCCTACGAGCAGTACTTC. This translates into CASSSDGAAYEQYF.

The chain recombines TRBV6-6 with TRBJ2-7; D is possibly TRBD1 or TRBD2 (5 bases each). Germline V gives CDR1 MNHNY, CDR2 SVGAGI (reference sequence). V lost 5 bases to trimming and J lost 1 base, with 9 bases between them. The CDR3 has 13 residues. The CDR3 nucleotides are TGTGCCAGCAGTGGGACCGAATCCTACGAGCAGTACTTC. As protein: CASSGTESYEQYF.